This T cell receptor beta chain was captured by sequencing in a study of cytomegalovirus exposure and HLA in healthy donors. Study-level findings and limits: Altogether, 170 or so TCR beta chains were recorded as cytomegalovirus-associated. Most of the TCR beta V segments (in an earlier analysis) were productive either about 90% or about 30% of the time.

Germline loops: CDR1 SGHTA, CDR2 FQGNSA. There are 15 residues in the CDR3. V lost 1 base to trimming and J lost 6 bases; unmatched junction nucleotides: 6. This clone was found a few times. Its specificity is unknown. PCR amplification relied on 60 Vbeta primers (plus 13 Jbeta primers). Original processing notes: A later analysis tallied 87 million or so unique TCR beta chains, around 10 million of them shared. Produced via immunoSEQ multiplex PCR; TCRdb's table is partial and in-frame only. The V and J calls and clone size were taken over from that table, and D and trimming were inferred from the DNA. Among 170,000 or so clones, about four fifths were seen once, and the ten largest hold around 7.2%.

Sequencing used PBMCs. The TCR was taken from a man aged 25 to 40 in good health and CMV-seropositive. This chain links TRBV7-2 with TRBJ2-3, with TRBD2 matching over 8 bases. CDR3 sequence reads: CASSLGSSGGDTQYF. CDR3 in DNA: TGTGCCAGCAGCTTAGGGTCGAGCGGGGGCGATACGCAGTATTTT. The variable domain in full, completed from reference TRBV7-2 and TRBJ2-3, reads GAGVSQSPSNKVTEKGKDVELRCDPISGHTALYWYRQSLGQGLEFLIYFQGNSAPDKSGLPSDRFSAERTGGSVSTLTIQRTQQEDSAVYLCASSLGSSGGDTQYFGPGTRLTVL.